Shown below are 24 T cell receptor beta chains from a single sample sequenced in a study of identical twins. TCRdb processed the 5' RACE reads anew with MiXCR; each CDR3 protein has one entry. Of about 900,000 distinct CDR3 sequences listed, 12% are singletons. These sequences were also reported in another study, on yellow fever vaccine responses in identical twins.

Sequences were obtained from PBMCs. These receptors all come from a woman under 30 in good health.

This clonotype showed up just a few times. Germline is not matched at one junction end, which may reflect a read error. V gene TRBV6-1 combines with J gene TRBJ2-2; 8 nucleotides agree with TRBD1. The CDR3 totals 17 residues. Germline V gene lookup returns CDR1 MNHNS and CDR2 SASEGT. This CDR3 reads CAISEAPDRALPGELFF. CDR3 sequence (DNA): TGTGCCATCAGTGAAGCCCCGGACAGGGCCCTTCCCGGGGAGCTGTTTTTT.

This clonotype was seen a few times. The chain is built from TRBV12-3 or TRBV12-4 and TRBJ2-7, with TRBD1 as a possible D gene (5 bases). The V gene lost 8 bases and the J gene lost 2 bases, with 13 bases spanning the gap. The CDR3 totals 13 residues. CDR3 loop: CASVGPGTYEQYF. The CDR3 nucleotides read TGTGCCAGCGTTGGGCCAGGGACCTACGAGCAGTACTTC.

This clonotype came up a few times. This chain links TRBV6-1 with TRBJ2-7, with D unclear. The germline gives CDR1 MNHNS, CDR2 SASEGT. The CDR3 length is 12 residues. Trimming took 3 bases from V and 6 from J, leaving 9 bases between them. The CDR3 DNA reads TGTGCCAGCAGTGATCTGGGTCTCGAGCAGTACGTC. It yields the protein CASSDLGLEQYV.

This clonotype was seen many times. V gene TRBV20-1 combines with J gene TRBJ1-2, with D uncertain. The V end lost 6 bases, the J end lost 2 bases, and 7 bases lay between the germline ends. Per the germline V gene, CDR1 is DFQATT and CDR2 is SNEGSKA (reference sequence). The CDR3 contains 11 residues. The CDR3 here is CSAPVNYGYTF. DNA of the CDR3: TGCAGTGCACCAGTCAACTATGGCTACACCTTC.

The chain employs TRBV20-1 and TRBJ1-2; D might be TRBD1 (5 bases). V shed 3 bases and J shed 2 bases, with 13 bases lying between them. This CDR3 region has 14 residues. CDR1 is DFQATT and CDR2 is SNEGSKA in the germline V gene (reference sequence). The CDR3 DNA sequence: TGCAGTGCTAGTGAAGACAGCCTAAACTATGGCTACACCTTC. Its protein product is CSASEDSLNYGYTF.

J is TRBJ1-6 and V is TRBV7-9; 10 nucleotides agree with TRBD1. CDR1 is SEHNR and CDR2 is FQNEAQ in the germline V gene (reference sequence). The trim removed 0 bases at V and 7 bases at J, leaving 6 bases unmatched. The CDR3 consists of 17 residues. In DNA, the CDR3 is TGTGCCAGCAGCTTAGCCACCGGGACAGGGGTGAATTCACCCCTCCACTTT. Protein product: CASSLATGTGVNSPLHF.

The chain joins TRBV28 to TRBJ2-5; 8 bases are a match to TRBD2. V lost 2 bases and J lost 1; bases outside the gene matches: 9. This CDR3 region has 17 residues. Germline CDR1 reads MDHEN; CDR2 reads SYDVKM. The CDR3 bases are TGTGCCAGCAGTTTAGGGGAGCGGGAGACGACCCAAGAGACCCAGTACTTC. Translating gives CASSLGERETTQETQYF.

This clonotype was detected ten times or more. V usage is TRBV12-5 and J usage is TRBJ2-4, with D perhaps TRBD2 (6 bases). The V gene lost 6 bases and the J gene lost 0 bases, with 6 bases spanning the gap. This CDR3 spans 13 amino acids. Germline lookup yields CDR1 LGHNT and CDR2 FRNRAP. The CDR3 DNA is TGTGCTAGTGGGGGACTAGCCAAAAACATTCAGTACTTC. Its translation is CASGGLAKNIQYF.

The rearrangement uses TRBV6-5 and TRBJ2-7; TRBD2 might be the D (6 bases). This CDR3 region has 17 residues. Trimming took 0 bases from V and 3 from J, leaving 18 bases between them. Looked up from germline, CDR1 is MNHEY and CDR2 is SVGAGI. CDR3 in amino acids: CASSYSAAGNLGYEQYV. DNA of the CDR3: TGTGCCAGCAGTTACTCGGCCGCGGGAAACTTAGGCTACGAGCAGTACGTC.

This clonotype has more than one count but fewer than ten. This sequence joins TRBV5-1 and TRBJ2-2, with TRBD2 matching 7 bases. Losses at the gene ends were 4 bases for V and 1 base for J; bases not matched to a gene: 4. The CDR3 contains 15 residues. CDR1 is SGHRS, CDR2 YFSETQ, per germline. CDR3 nucleotides: TGCGCCAGCAGCGCCGGACTAGAGAACACCGGGGAGCTGTTTTTT. Its protein product is CASSAGLENTGELFF. Together with reference TRBV5-1 and TRBJ2-2, the CDR3 gives the full variable domain: KAGVTQTPRYLIKTRGQQVTLSCSPISGHRSVSWYQQTPGQGLQFLFEYFSETQRNKGNFPGRFSGRQFSNSRSEMNVSTLELGDSALYLCASSAGLENTGELFFGEGSRLTVL.

This clonotype was detected a few times. CDR3 amino acids: CASSLEGVFKQYV. DNA of the CDR3: TGTGCCAGCAGCCTGGAGGGGGTTTTCAAGCAGTACGTC. This chain connects TRBV12-3 or TRBV12-4 to TRBJ2-7; D tentatively fits TRBD1 or TRBD2 (6 bases each). The CDR3 is made up of 13 amino acids. Deletions cut 6 bases from V and 8 bases from J, with 17 bases between.

The rearrangement links TRBV3-1 to TRBJ2-3; TRBD2 aligns across 12 bases. The CDR3 is 20 amino acids. J lost 2 bases, V lost 0 bases, and 12 bases had no gene match. Germline CDR1 reads LGHDT; CDR2 reads YNNKEL (reference sequence). This chain's CDR3 is CASSQDYQPTSGGFTDTQYF. The CDR3, as DNA: TGTGCCAGCAGCCAAGATTATCAACCGACTAGCGGGGGATTCACAGATACGCAGTATTTT.

The rearrangement uses TRBV20-1 and TRBJ2-1; D is unresolved. CDR1 is DFQATT and CDR2 is SNEGSKA in the germline V gene (reference sequence). The CDR3 contains 11 residues. V was clipped by 3 bases and J by 5 bases, with 5 bases between them. The CDR3 region has the DNA TGCAGTGCTAGTCCCCACAATGAGCAGTTCTTC. The encoded protein is CSASPHNEQFF.

This clonotype has more than one count but fewer than ten. V usage is TRBV29-1 and J usage is TRBJ1-2; TRBD1 matches at 7 bases. V gave up 6 bases and J gave up 5 bases; unmatched junction bases: 9. Germline CDR1 SQVTM, CDR2 ANQGSEA. The CDR3 runs 13 residues. Here the CDR3 reads CSVGGQAEYGYTF. In nucleotides, the CDR3 is TGCAGCGTGGGAGGACAGGCGGAGTATGGCTACACCTTC.

This clonotype was observed at least ten times. This chain links TRBV12-3 or TRBV12-4 with TRBJ2-2; 9 positions agree with TRBD1. With 6 bases clipped from V and 7 bases from J, the junction kept 6 bases outside the gene matches. The CDR3 has 14 amino acids. The CDR3 loop reads CASSPTGGNGELFF. The CDR3 DNA follows: TGTGCCAGCAGCCCGACAGGGGGGAACGGGGAGCTGTTTTTT.

In its sample, this clonotype was seen a few times. The chain couples TRBV20-1 to TRBJ1-6; D call uncertain. V lost 3 bases, J lost 7 bases, and 19 bases lay in between. The CDR3 extends over 16 amino acids. Looked up from germline, CDR1 is DFQATT and CDR2 is SNEGSKA (reference sequence). CDR3 residues: CSASTGSVLGNSPLHF. As DNA, the CDR3 is TGCAGTGCTAGCACTGGGAGCGTCCTGGGGAATTCACCCCTCCACTTT.

This clonotype has just a few counts. The genes are TRBV6-5 and TRBJ2-1, with D perhaps matching TRBD2 (6 bases). This CDR3 comprises 13 residues. The V end was cut by 2 bases, the J end by 9 bases, with 11 bases between. From germline, CDR1 is MNHEY and CDR2 SVGAGI. CDR3 sequence: CASSYVGGSEQFF. CDR3 DNA: TGTGCCAGCAGTTACGTGGGGGGAAGTGAGCAGTTCTTC.

The chain combines TRBV4-1 with TRBJ1-6; D is possibly TRBD1 (5 bases). Trimming stripped 1 base from V and 8 bases from J, with 18 bases between. The V gene's germline CDR1 is MGHRA and CDR2 YSYEKL. The CDR3 length is 17 residues. The DNA of the CDR3 is TGCGCCAGCAGCCAAGGGTTCGGGGTGGCGGGGGATTCACCCCTCCACTTT. Protein product: CASSQGFGVAGDSPLHF.

The rearrangement joins TRBV5-1 to TRBJ2-2; a possible D gene is TRBD1 (6 bases). The length of the CDR3 is 20 residues. Trimming pared 4 bases from V and 0 bases from J, leaving 25 bases between. CDR1 and CDR2 from the germline V gene are SGHRS and YFSETQ. The CDR3 bases are TGCGCCAGCAGCGGGGGCAAGTTCCACGGACCAAACTCGAACACCGGGGAGCTGTTTTTT. Amino acids: CASSGGKFHGPNSNTGELFF.

The chain employs TRBV6-5 and TRBJ1-1; TRBD1 aligns across 7 bases. Germline assignment: CDR1 MNHEY and CDR2 SVGAGI. The junction had 6 bases not matched to a gene; V was cut back by 1 base and J by 1 base. The CDR3 consists of 16 residues. CDR3 protein: CASSYYSRGGNTEAFF. The CDR3 nucleotides read TGTGCCAGCAGTTACTACTCCAGGGGGGGGAACACTGAAGCTTTCTTT.

The chain links TRBV19 to TRBJ1-6; D might be TRBD1 (6 bases). V shed 5 bases and J shed 9 bases, with 17 bases lying between them. The germline V gene has CDR1 LNHDA and CDR2 SQIVND (reference sequence). CDR3 length: 15 amino acids. The CDR3, as DNA: TGTGCCAGTAGTCCCGGGCAGGGGAGATTTTCACCCCTCCACTTT. Amino acids: CASSPGQGRFSPLHF. The full variable domain, in which reference TRBV19 and TRBJ1-6 provide the parts outside the CDR3, is DGGITQSPKYLFRKEGQNVTLSCEQNLNHDAMYWYRQDPGQGLRLIYYSQIVNDFQKGDIAEGYSVSREKKESFPLTVTSAQKNPTAFYLCASSPGQGRFSPLHFGNGTRLTVT.

V gene TRBV5-1 combines with J gene TRBJ2-3, with D perhaps matching TRBD1 (6 bases). Trimming left V 3 bases short and J 1 base short, with 12 bases between. The CDR3 has 15 amino acids. The germline V gene has CDR1 SGHRS and CDR2 YFSETQ. CDR3 in amino acids: CASSYQGFGTDTQYF. The CDR3, as DNA: TGCGCCAGCAGCTATCAGGGGTTCGGCACAGATACGCAGTATTTT.

The V call is TRBV9, the J call TRBJ2-1, with TRBD1 identical over 11 bases. CDR3 length: 15 amino acids. V was pared by 2 bases and J by 5 bases, with 3 bases of the junction left unmatched. Germline V gene data show CDR1 as SGDLS and CDR2 as YYNGEE. The CDR3 nucleotides are TGTGCCAGCAGCGTTTGGGACAGGGGGAACAATGAGCAGTTCTTC. Its protein product is CASSVWDRGNNEQFF.

This clonotype came up many times. V gene TRBV20-1 combines with J gene TRBJ2-5, with D maybe TRBD2 (6 bases). The ends were cut back, 5 bases at V and 2 bases at J, with 24 bases in the middle. CDR3 length equals 17 residues. Germline CDR1 DFQATT, CDR2 SNEGSKA (reference sequence). DNA of the CDR3: TGCAGTGCTCAGCCCCGGGACTCAAGTCGTGTACAAGAGACCCAGTACTTC. Protein sequence: CSAQPRDSSRVQETQYF.